Below, 27 T cell receptor beta chains from the same sample are listed, as sequenced in a study of T cell repertoires in cytomegalovirus infection (dated by TCRdb to between 2019 and 2020). Instrument used: Illumina HiSeq 1500. The raw public data were reprocessed by TCRdb itself: fastp quality trimming at Q25, MiXCR clonotype calling, in-frame beta chains only. Entries that share a CDR3 protein sequence are merged under the most common genes and DNA. In all, the sample holds about 130,000 distinct CDR3 sequences, and 7.5% to 9% of those were seen once. 10% of the sample lies in the top ten. Material: PBMCs. The receptors shown here come from a human donor in good health (CMV status not recorded). Some clones in this sample may be carry-over from other donors' samples.

Only a few counts were recorded for this clonotype. The V call is TRBV25-1, the J call TRBJ2-7; D may be TRBD1 or TRBD2 (5 bases each). The germline gives CDR1 MGHDK, CDR2 SYGVNS. Trimming cost V 1 base and J 0 bases, with 10 bases left between them. The CDR3 spans 15 residues. CDR3 in amino acids: CASSELGRLSYEQYF. The CDR3, as DNA: TGTGCCAGCAGTGAATTGGGACGGCTCTCCTACGAGCAGTACTTC.

The rearrangement uses TRBV20-1 and TRBJ2-1; 9 bases are shared with TRBD2. From germline, CDR1 is DFQATT and CDR2 SNEGSKA (reference sequence). The CDR3 totals 14 residues. V shed 5 bases and J 9 bases; nucleotides not matched to a gene: 11. The CDR3 nucleotides are TGCAGTGCTGAGATAGCGGGGGCGAGCTTTGAGCAGTTCTTC. Amino acids: CSAEIAGASFEQFF.

This clonotype came up many times. This chain's CDR3 is CASSSDRGHTEAFF. The CDR3 DNA is TGTGCCAGCAGCTCCGACAGGGGACACACTGAAGCTTTCTTT. The V gene is TRBV7-6, the J gene TRBJ1-1, with TRBD1 identical over 8 bases. The V gene's germline CDR1 is SGHVS and CDR2 FNYEAQ. The CDR3 is made up of 14 amino acids. Germline trimming cut 4 bases from V and 3 bases from J; bases unmatched to any gene: 4.

Many counts were recorded for this clonotype. The chain recombines TRBV6-4 with TRBJ1-2, with TRBD1 as a possible D gene (6 bases). This CDR3 is built from 14 residues. V lost 0 bases to trimming and J lost 8 bases, with 13 bases between them. CDR1 and CDR2 (germline): MRHNA, SNTAGT. The DNA of the CDR3 is TGTGCCAGCAGTGACTCCGGGGGGCGTTTCGGCTACACCTTC. Encoded protein: CASSDSGGRFGYTF.

In this sample, this clonotype turned up many times. The V and J genes are TRBV18 and TRBJ2-7; TRBD2 aligns across 8 bases. The CDR3 spans 14 residues. CDR1 is KGHSH and CDR2 is LQKENI in the germline V gene. The V segment lost 3 bases and the J segment 7 bases; nucleotides outside the gene matches: 8. The CDR3, as DNA: TGTGCCAGCTCACCTGTCGGGGGGGCGAGTGAGCAGTACTTC. It specifies CASSPVGGASEQYF.

This clonotype was counted many times. The chain has TRBV29-1 and TRBJ2-3, with 12 bases that match TRBD1. This CDR3 is built from 14 residues. Germline V gives CDR1 SQVTM, CDR2 ANQGSEA. With V trimmed by 6 bases and J by 0 bases, 1 base remained unmatched. CDR3 sequence reads: CSVGQGASTDTQYF. The CDR3 DNA is TGCAGCGTGGGACAGGGGGCAAGCACAGATACGCAGTATTTT.

This clonotype was picked up many times. The genes are TRBV28 and TRBJ1-1, with 10 bases matching TRBD1. This CDR3 comprises 15 residues. V shed 5 bases and J 1 base; nucleotides not matched to a gene: 4. Germline V gene sequence: CDR1 MDHEN, CDR2 SYDVKM. CDR3 region: CASSPRDRGNTEAFF. The CDR3 DNA sequence: TGTGCCAGCAGTCCCCGGGACAGGGGGAACACTGAAGCTTTCTTT.

This clonotype was observed at least ten times. The chain carries TRBV20-1 and TRBJ2-7, with D perhaps TRBD1 or TRBD2 (5 bases each). CDR3 length equals 13 residues. V lost 6 bases and J lost 3, with 15 bases in between. Germline values: CDR1 DFQATT, CDR2 SNEGSKA (reference sequence). The CDR3 bases are TGCAGTGCCCGGGGCCCCGGGATCTACGAGCAGTACTTC. Translation gives CSARGPGIYEQYF.

V usage is TRBV5-4 and J usage is TRBJ1-2; D perhaps matches TRBD1 (5 bases). With 0 bases removed from V and 7 bases from J, the gap between germline ends came to 13 bases. The CDR3 runs 14 residues. Germline V gives CDR1 SGHNT, CDR2 YYREEE (reference sequence). The CDR3 loop reads CASSLEQALGGYTF. The CDR3 nucleotides are TGTGCCAGCAGCTTGGAACAGGCCCTGGGTGGCTACACCTTC. The full variable domain, with the rest looked up from reference TRBV5-4 and TRBJ1-2, is ETGVTQSPTHLIKTRGQQVTLRCSSQSGHNTVSWYQQALGQGPQFIFQYYREEENGRGNFPPRFSGLQFPNYSSELNVNALELDDSALYLCASSLEQALGGYTFGSGTRLTVV.

The sample holds many counts of this clonotype. The chain links TRBV6-4 to TRBJ1-2; D possibly corresponds to TRBD1 (5 bases). Trimming removed 6 bases from V and 4 bases from J, with 15 bases in between. This CDR3 has 14 residues. Germline CDR1 MRHNA, CDR2 SNTAGT. This CDR3 is CASSQGVAGYGYTF. Written as DNA, the CDR3 is TGTGCCAGCAGCCAAGGGGTTGCGGGCTATGGCTACACCTTC.

This clonotype was detected many times. The rearrangement uses TRBV11-2 and TRBJ2-7, with D unresolved. V was shortened by 1 base and J by 3 bases, with 7 bases between the two germline ends. The CDR3 contains 13 residues. The germline V gene encodes CDR1 SGHAT and CDR2 FQNNGV. The CDR3 nucleotides are TGTGCCAGCAGCTTAGGGCCTAACTACGAGCAGTACTTC. Amino acids: CASSLGPNYEQYF. Using reference TRBV11-2 and TRBJ2-7 for the parts outside the CDR3, the full variable domain is EAGVAQSPRYKIIEKRQSVAFWCNPISGHATLYWYQQILGQGPKLLIQFQNNGVVDDSQLPKDRFSAERLKGVDSTLKIQPAKLEDSAVYLCASSLGPNYEQYFGPGTRLTVT.

The sample holds many counts of this clonotype. The rearrangement links TRBV5-4 to TRBJ1-1; TRBD1 matches at 7 bases. After removal of 2 bases from V and 4 bases from J, the junction contained 11 bases not matched to a gene. This CDR3 spans 16 amino acids. Germline CDR1 SGHNT, CDR2 YYREEE (reference sequence). CDR3 sequence: CASSFPTGTVGTEAFF. The DNA of the CDR3 is TGTGCCAGCAGCTTTCCGACAGGGACTGTAGGCACTGAAGCTTTCTTT.

This clonotype has at least ten counts. The rearrangement links TRBV28 to TRBJ2-1; TRBD2 matches at 15 bases. CDR1 is MDHEN and CDR2 is SYDVKM in the germline V gene. The J segment lost 10 bases and the V segment lost 6 bases, leaving 10 bases of the junction unmatched. This CDR3 region has 16 residues. The CDR3 region has the DNA TGTGCCAGCAGCCCGGGACTAGCGGGGGGCCGGGGGGAGCAGTTCTTC. This gives the protein CASSPGLAGGRGEQFF.

Many counts were recorded for this clonotype. The gene calls are TRBV28 and TRBJ1-2; the D is unclear. V gave up 1 base and J gave up 2 bases, with 14 bases separating them. Germline V gene sequence: CDR1 MDHEN, CDR2 SYDVKM. The CDR3 has 16 residues. The CDR3 protein is CASSLSATPANYGYTF. Here the CDR3 DNA reads TGTGCCAGCAGTTTATCAGCAACTCCCGCGAACTATGGCTACACCTTC.

At least ten counts were recorded for this clonotype. The DNA of the CDR3 is TGTGCCAGCAGCCGCGGACCGATGAACACTGAAGCTTTCTTT. It is translated as CASSRGPMNTEAFF. The chain combines TRBV5-6 with TRBJ1-1; D not certain. Trimming removed 4 bases from V and 0 bases from J, with 10 bases in between. This CDR3 is built from 14 residues. Germline loops: CDR1 SGHDT, CDR2 YYEEEE.

This clonotype was recorded at least ten times. This rearrangement joins TRBV7-6 to TRBJ2-2, with 10 positions matching TRBD2. V lost 1 base and J lost 7; bases outside the gene matches: 3. In germline, CDR1 is SGHVS, CDR2 FNYEAQ. CDR3 length equals 15 residues. CDR3 in amino acids: CASSLEGTSVGELFF. CDR3 coding DNA: TGTGCCAGCAGCTTAGAGGGGACTAGCGTCGGGGAGCTGTTTTTT.

The sample holds many counts of this clonotype. The chain joins TRBV28 to TRBJ2-2; D is uncertain. From germline, CDR1 is MDHEN and CDR2 SYDVKM. Trimming left V 3 bases short and J 9 bases short, with 5 bases between. The CDR3 is 11 amino acids. The CDR3 DNA follows: TGTGCCAGCAGTTTCAAGAGGGAGCTGTTTTTT. Amino acid sequence: CASSFKRELFF.

This clonotype has at least ten counts. The CDR3 DNA is TGCGCCAGCAGCCAAGAGGGCAGCTTCAGCACAGATACGCAGTATTTT. Translation: CASSQEGSFSTDTQYF. The genes are TRBV4-1 and TRBJ2-3; D gene uncertain. This CDR3 comprises 16 residues. Per germline, CDR1 MGHRA and CDR2 YSYEKL. V lost 0 bases, J lost 0 bases, and 10 bases lay in between.

The sample holds many counts of this clonotype. It may be a read error: a sequence one base away is much more abundant. As DNA, the CDR3 is TGTGCCAGCAGCTTGCCGGGAACCTACGAGCAGTACTTC. The encoded protein is CASSLPGTYEQYF. This sequence joins TRBV7-2 and TRBJ2-7, with D perhaps TRBD2 (5 bases). Deletions cut 3 bases from V and 2 bases from J, with 8 bases between. The germline gives CDR1 SGHTA, CDR2 FQGNSA. The CDR3 loop spans 13 amino acids. The variable domain in full, with the rest retrieved from reference TRBV7-2 and TRBJ2-7, is GAGVSQSPSNKVTEKGKDVELRCDPISGHTALYWYRQSLGQGLEFLIYFQGNSAPDKSGLPSDRFSAERTGGSVSTLTIQRTQQEDSAVYLCASSLPGTYEQYFGPGTRLTVT.

This clonotype was counted ten times or more. This chain links TRBV12-3 or TRBV12-4 with TRBJ2-1; D is possibly TRBD2 (6 bases). The CDR3 length is 13 residues. The V and J ends lost 8 bases and 8 bases respectively, with 16 bases between them. CDR3 sequence reads: CASGLAIGDEQFF. The CDR3, as DNA: TGTGCCAGCGGTCTAGCGATAGGCGATGAGCAGTTCTTC.

This clonotype was picked up many times. The gene calls are TRBV7-8 and TRBJ2-7, with 11 bases matching TRBD2. The germline V gene encodes CDR1 SGHVS and CDR2 FQNEAQ. Unmatched junction bases numbered 2, after V lost 1 base and J lost 3 bases. The CDR3 covers 15 residues. The CDR3 reads CASSLGLAGGYEQYF. DNA of the CDR3: TGTGCCAGCAGCTTAGGGCTAGCGGGGGGCTACGAGCAGTACTTC.

This clonotype was observed many times. The V gene is TRBV5-1, the J gene TRBJ1-4, with D possibly matching TRBD1 (5 bases). The germline V and J ends were trimmed by 4 bases and 7 bases, with 17 bases remaining between them. Germline V lookup: CDR1 SGHRS, CDR2 YFSETQ. This CDR3 has 15 residues. CDR3 nucleotides: TGCGCCAGCAGCCTGCAGGGCCCGCCAACTGAAAAACTGTTTTTT. This translates into CASSLQGPPTEKLFF.

The table lists this clonotype with many counts. The V gene is TRBV27, the J gene TRBJ1-1; a possible D gene is TRBD1 (6 bases). This CDR3 spans 15 amino acids. Trimming left V 1 base short and J 4 bases short, with 13 bases between. Looked up from germline, CDR1 is MNHEY and CDR2 is SMNVEV (reference sequence). The CDR3 DNA is TGTGCCAGCAGTTTATATGGGGGGCCGGGCACTGAAGCTTTCTTT. The encoded protein is CASSLYGGPGTEAFF.

This clonotype has at least ten counts. V gene TRBV10-3 combines with J gene TRBJ1-1; TRBD1 agrees at 10 bases. Germline CDR1 and CDR2: ENHRY and SYGVKD. This CDR3 has 17 residues. V gave up 1 base and J gave up 0 bases; unmatched junction bases: 5. As DNA, the CDR3 is TGTGCCATCAGTGAGTTGGGACAGGGGTTCATGAACACTGAAGCTTTCTTT. Translation: CAISELGQGFMNTEAFF.

This clonotype has a handful of counts. This chain links TRBV5-1 with TRBJ1-1; 7 nucleotides agree with TRBD1. The CDR3 contains 16 residues. Germline assignment: CDR1 SGHRS and CDR2 YFSETQ. After removal of 4 bases from V and 1 base from J, the junction contained 10 bases not matched to a gene. This CDR3 reads CASSRTGASPNTEAFF. Written as DNA, the CDR3 is TGCGCCAGCAGCCGAACAGGGGCCTCCCCGAACACTGAAGCTTTCTTT.

Ten or more counts support this clonotype. The genes are TRBV7-8 and TRBJ2-3; D unclear. V was clipped by 5 bases and J by 6 bases, with 18 bases between them. The CDR3 covers 15 residues. The germline CDR1 and CDR2 sequences are SGHVS and FQNEAQ. The CDR3 region has the DNA TGTGCCAGCAGCGAAGTTTTAGGCCCTCCGGATACGCAGTATTTT. Protein product: CASSEVLGPPDTQYF.

This chain uses TRBV5-1 with TRBJ2-5; D unclear. Germline-derived CDR1 and CDR2 are SGHRS and YFSETQ. The ends were cut back, 1 base at V and 5 bases at J, with 6 bases in the middle. The CDR3 consists of 12 residues. This CDR3 reads CASSLSGETQYF. The CDR3 DNA sequence: TGCGCCAGCAGCTTGTCTGGGGAGACCCAGTACTTC.